The clone carrying this TCR beta chain appeared once. These data come from a study of shared clonotypes between healthy human individuals. Trimming left V 5 bases short and J 9 bases short, with 13 bases between. The CDR3 totals 13 residues. Germline CDR1 SGHAT, CDR2 FQNNGV. Some clones are missing from TCRdb's copy, which holds only in-frame ones; the method was immunoSEQ multiplex PCR. The top ten hold around 1.7% of the sample, which has roughly 2,000,000 clones, about 94% seen once. CD45RO negativity and positive selection for CCR7 defined naive CD8 cells, a population that excluded terminally differentiated effector memory CD45RA+ cells.

Sequencing was done on a sample of naive CD8+ T cells from PBMCs. This clonotype was obtained from a man between 18 and 35 years old in good health. Some clones in this sample may be carry-over from other donors' samples. This chain connects TRBV11-2 to TRBJ2-2; D is uncertain. CDR3 bases: TGTGCCAGCAGCCCGCCCGGACCTAGGGAGCTGTTTTTT. Translated, it gives CASSPPGPRELFF.